This TCR beta chain was observed in a study of T-cell memory formation after mild COVID-19. Background on the study: The two donors had largely donor-specific TCR clusters. Study observations and caveats: The finding that pre-infection memory included some responding clones suggested that cross-reactive memory joined. Clones that got smaller from day 15 to 85 had even CD4/CD8, while clones growing later tipped toward CD4+.

CDR1 and CDR2 (germline): LGHNA, YSLEER. V lost 1 base and J lost 2; bases outside the gene matches: 3. The CDR3 is made up of 16 amino acids. Notes on this clonotype: Its target is not known.

TCRdb reprocessed the 5' RACE reads with MiXCR, giving one entry per CDR3 protein. In the table there are 300,000 to 350,000 distinct CDR3 sequences, about 13% of which are singletons. The rearrangement links TRBV4-3 to TRBJ2-5, with TRBD2 identical over 11 bases. Material: PBMCs or a T cell subset sorted from them (not recorded which). The clonotype comes from a man between 18 and 35 years old who had mild COVID-19 (a few samples of this study predate the infection). Cell type and time point are not known. CDR3 in amino acids: CASSQVASGGQETQYF. CDR3 DNA sequence: TGCGCCAGCAGCCAAGTGGCTAGCGGGGGGCAAGAGACCCAGTACTTC.